One sample yielded the 27 T cell receptor beta chains listed below, sequenced in a study of regulatory and conventional T cells in RAG deficiency. Genomic DNA came from blood conventional CD4+ T cells gated CD25-low CD127-high. Assay used: immunoSEQ multiplex PCR; TCRdb lists only in-frame clones, some missing. The sample contains some 31,000 clones, nearly 95% of which appear only once. These data also formed part of another study, on regulatory T cells. As reported in that work: Primers: 52 TRBV forward and 13 TRBJ reverse.

Sequencing used CD25- CD4+ T cells sorted from blood. The receptors derive from a human donor in good health.

The rearrangement links TRBV5-1 to TRBJ1-6; weak D call: TRBD1 (6 bases). CDR1 is SGHRS and CDR2 is YFSETQ in the germline V gene. CDR3 length: 16 amino acids. The V end lost 0 bases, the J end lost 10 bases, and 17 bases lay between the germline ends. Here the CDR3 reads CASSLDLQGNGSPLHF. DNA of the CDR3: TGCGCCAGCAGCTTGGACTTACAGGGAAACGGGTCACCCCTCCACTTT.

This chain uses TRBV28 with TRBJ2-3; D uncertain. Trimming took off 2 bases at V and 5 bases at J, with 11 bases between the two ends. Germline CDR1 reads MDHEN; CDR2 reads SYDVKM. The CDR3 spans 14 residues. Here the CDR3 DNA reads TGTGCCAGCAGTTTACTGGCGGCCAAAGATACGCAGTATTTT. It translates to CASSLLAAKDTQYF.

V gene TRBV9 combines with J gene TRBJ1-4, with 8 positions matching TRBD1. J gave up 8 bases and V 2 bases, and 8 bases lay outside the gene matches. Germline values: CDR1 SGDLS, CDR2 YYNGEE. CDR3 size: 15 residues. CDR3 nucleotide sequence: TGTGCCAGCAGCGTTGGACAGGGTCAGGAAGAAAAACTGTTTTTT. It translates to CASSVGQGQEEKLFF. The full variable domain, rest sourced from reference TRBV9 and TRBJ1-4, is DSGVTQTPKHLITATGQRVTLRCSPRSGDLSVYWYQQSLDQGLQFLIQYYNGEERAKGNILERFSAQQFPDLHSELNLSSLELGDSALYFCASSVGQGQEEKLFFGSGTQLSVL.

The chain combines TRBV11-3 with TRBJ2-2; D might be TRBD2 (5 bases). Germline V gives CDR1 SGHNT, CDR2 YENEEA. The CDR3 spans 15 residues. Trimming stripped 5 bases from V and 0 bases from J, with 10 bases between. CDR3 coding DNA: TGTGCCAGCAGCCCGGGATCAACGAACACCGGGGAGCTGTTTTTT. It translates to CASSPGSTNTGELFF.

The J gene is TRBJ2-1, the V gene TRBV18; a weak D match, TRBD2 (7 bases). The V gene lost 2 bases and the J gene lost 0 bases, with 14 bases spanning the gap. Germline CDR1 KGHSH, CDR2 LQKENI. CDR3 length: 17 amino acids. This CDR3 is CASSPAGATSSYNEQFF. DNA for the CDR3: TGTGCCAGCTCACCAGCGGGGGCTACAAGCTCCTACAATGAGCAGTTCTTC. Using reference TRBV18 and TRBJ2-1 for the parts outside the CDR3, the full variable domain is NAGVMQNPRHLVRRRGQEARLRCSPMKGHSHVYWYRQLPEEGLKFMVYLQKENIIDESGMPKERFSAEFPKEGPSILRIQQVVRGDSAAYFCASSPAGATSSYNEQFFGPGTRLTVL.

The genes are TRBV9 and TRBJ2-3; 7 bases agree with TRBD1. This CDR3 region has 14 residues. Germline lookup yields CDR1 SGDLS and CDR2 YYNGEE. With V trimmed by 4 bases and J by 5 bases, 7 bases remained unmatched. CDR3 sequence (DNA): TGTGCCAGCAGCCCCACCCCAGGGGGAGATACGCAGTATTTT. Translation: CASSPTPGGDTQYF.

This sequence joins TRBV10-3 and TRBJ1-2; tentative D call: TRBD1 (6 bases). V was clipped by 3 bases and J by 0 bases, with 14 bases between them. The CDR3 consists of 16 residues. CDR1 and CDR2 from the germline V gene are ENHRY and SYGVKD. CDR3 nucleotide sequence: TGTGCCATCAGTGACCCTACAGGGTGGCCTAACTATGGCTACACCTTC. Its protein is CAISDPTGWPNYGYTF.

This chain connects TRBV2 to TRBJ2-5, with D unresolved. This CDR3 is built from 11 residues. Germline CDR1 reads SNHLY; CDR2 reads FYNNEI. Trimming left V 5 bases short and J 5 bases short, with 6 bases between. Written as DNA, the CDR3 is TGTGCCAGCAGTCCCGTGGAGACCCAGTACTTC. This translates into CASSPVETQYF.

This chain uses TRBV19 with TRBJ2-7, with 8 bases matching TRBD1. Trimming at V came to 4 bases and at J to 3 bases, leaving 8 bases not matched to a gene. CDR1 is LNHDA and CDR2 is SQIVND in the germline V gene (reference sequence). CDR3 length: 15 residues. CDR3 coding DNA: TGTGCCAGTAGTACCAGACAGGGGATTCGCTACGAGCAGTACTTC. The encoded protein is CASSTRQGIRYEQYF.

The chain is built from TRBV6-5 and TRBJ2-7, with 8 bases identical to TRBD1. Trimming removed 5 bases from V and 3 bases from J; junction bases left unmatched: 9. CDR1 is MNHEY and CDR2 is SVGAGI in the germline V gene. CDR3 length: 15 amino acids. The CDR3 loop is CASSPGTGLVYEQYF. The CDR3 nucleotides are TGTGCCAGCAGTCCCGGGACAGGCCTTGTCTACGAGCAGTACTTC.

The chain links TRBV18 to TRBJ2-3, with TRBD1 matching over 10 bases. Germline V gene sequence: CDR1 KGHSH, CDR2 LQKENI. J gave up 2 bases and V 4 bases, and 3 bases lay outside the gene matches. The CDR3 runs 15 residues. In DNA, the CDR3 is TGTGCCAGCTCACGGGGACAGGGGCTCACAGATACGCAGTATTTT. It specifies CASSRGQGLTDTQYF.

The gene calls are TRBV11-2 and TRBJ2-4; D remains unclear. V lost 5 bases to trimming and J lost 0 bases, with 8 bases between them. The CDR3 totals 14 residues. The germline CDR1 and CDR2 sequences are SGHAT and FQNNGV. Here the CDR3 reads CASSPDIAKNIQYF. The CDR3 bases are TGTGCCAGCAGCCCCGACATAGCCAAAAACATTCAGTACTTC.

This rearrangement joins TRBV5-4 to TRBJ2-1, with D unresolved. Germline V gives CDR1 SGHNT, CDR2 YYREEE (reference sequence). V shed 0 bases and J shed 4 bases, with 8 bases lying between them. The CDR3 sequence is 14 residues long. CDR3 sequence reads: CASSLGATYNEQFF. CDR3 nucleotides: TGTGCCAGCAGCTTGGGGGCTACGTACAATGAGCAGTTCTTC.

The rearrangement uses TRBV7-9 and TRBJ1-1; D may be TRBD1 (6 bases). Per the germline V gene, CDR1 is SEHNR and CDR2 is FQNEAQ (reference sequence). The V gene lost 2 bases and the J gene lost 1 base, with 11 bases spanning the gap. The CDR3 sequence is 15 residues long. The CDR3 region is CASSLSAGANTEAFF. CDR3 DNA: TGTGCCAGCAGCTTAAGCGCGGGGGCGAACACTGAAGCTTTCTTT.

The chain links TRBV27 to TRBJ1-2; maybe TRBD1 (5 bases). Per germline, CDR1 MNHEY and CDR2 SMNVEV (reference sequence). CDR3 size: 15 residues. The ends were cut back, 3 bases at V and 3 bases at J, with 14 bases in the middle. For the CDR3, the DNA is TGTGCCAGCAGTTTGCCCGCGCAGGGCTACTATGGCTACACCTTC. It translates to CASSLPAQGYYGYTF.

This chain joins TRBV2 and TRBJ1-2, with unresolved D. V was shortened by 3 bases and J by 9 bases, with 20 bases between the two germline ends. This CDR3 region has 15 residues. The germline CDR1 and CDR2 sequences are SNHLY and FYNNEI. For the CDR3, the DNA is TGTGCCAGCAGTGACCCTAATAGGGAGTGGAAAAGCTACACCTTC. It yields the protein CASSDPNREWKSYTF.

The gene calls are TRBV27 and TRBJ2-2, with a weak D call TRBD2 (6 bases). V was shortened by 8 bases and J by 3 bases, with 13 bases between the two germline ends. Germline V gene lookup returns CDR1 MNHEY and CDR2 SMNVEV (reference sequence). The CDR3 totals 14 residues. CDR3 residues: CASWGEAYTGELFF. CDR3 sequence (DNA): TGTGCCAGCTGGGGGGAGGCCTACACCGGGGAGCTGTTTTTT.

In regard to this clone: Lacking the conserved final phenylalanine or tryptophan, this CDR3 likely reflects a read error. Because the CDR3's place on the DNA is in doubt, the DNA is left out and the CDR3 is given as listed by TCRdb. CDR3 loop: CASSEAGG. The chain carries TRBV2 and TRBJ1-1. Germline V gene lookup returns CDR1 SNHLY and CDR2 FYNNEI. Ends included, the CDR3 has 8 residues.

This clone was counted once. The V call is TRBV6-1, the J call TRBJ1-2, with D possibly TRBD1 on 5 matching bases. The CDR3 loop spans 13 amino acids. With 5 bases removed from V and 0 bases from J, the gap between germline ends came to 7 bases. Germline assignment: CDR1 MNHNS and CDR2 SASEGT. CDR3 protein: CASSRGSNYGYTF. CDR3 DNA: TGTGCCAGCAGTCGGGGGTCTAACTATGGCTACACCTTC.

The table lists this clone with a few counts. V and J are TRBV2 and TRBJ1-3; TRBD1 matches at 8 bases. CDR1 and CDR2 (germline): SNHLY, FYNNEI. The CDR3 has 13 amino acids. Unmatched junction bases numbered 1, after V lost 4 bases and J lost 5 bases. DNA of the CDR3: TGTGCCAGCAGTGGGACAGGGAGAAACACCATATATTTT. This encodes CASSGTGRNTIYF.

The chain carries TRBV7-2 and TRBJ2-7; D might be TRBD2 (5 bases). V lost 5 bases to trimming and J lost 1 base, with 12 bases between them. The CDR3 length is 14 residues. Germline V gives CDR1 SGHTA, CDR2 FQGNSA. In DNA, the CDR3 is TGTGCCAGCAGCATCGGACTGGTATCCTACGAGCAGTACTTC. Translated: CASSIGLVSYEQYF.

This rearrangement joins TRBV9 to TRBJ2-5, with a possible D match to TRBD2 (6 bases). The CDR3 runs 18 residues. Germline CDR1 reads SGDLS; CDR2 reads YYNGEE. Trimming cost V 3 bases and J 0 bases, with 21 bases left between them. DNA for the CDR3: TGTGCCAGCAGCGCACGGGCGCGGGGCGGGGTGTACCAAGAGACCCAGTACTTC. It encodes CASSARARGGVYQETQYF. The full variable domain, in which reference TRBV9 and TRBJ2-5 provide the parts outside the CDR3, is DSGVTQTPKHLITATGQRVTLRCSPRSGDLSVYWYQQSLDQGLQFLIQYYNGEERAKGNILERFSAQQFPDLHSELNLSSLELGDSALYFCASSARARGGVYQETQYFGPGTRLLVL.

The rearrangement links TRBV7-9 to TRBJ1-1; 9 positions agree with TRBD1. V dropped 6 bases and J dropped 4; count of bases not matched to a gene: 3. Germline-derived CDR1 and CDR2 are SEHNR and FQNEAQ (reference sequence). The CDR3 is made up of 13 amino acids. CDR3 sequence (DNA): TGTGCCAGCAGTAGGACAGGGGCCACTGAAGCTTTCTTT. Translated, it gives CASSRTGATEAFF.

For this clone: Because the CDR3 is missing its conserved closing phenylalanine or tryptophan, this is likely a read error. The limits of the CDR3 on the DNA are not certain, so only TCRdb's listed CDR3 is given. This sequence joins TRBV11-2 and TRBJ2-3; the table's D call of TRBD2 was not tested on the DNA. The CDR3 spans 12 residues, counting both ends. CDR1 is SGHAT and CDR2 is FQNNGV in the germline V gene. CDR3: CASSLAGAGPTL.

The chain recombines TRBV9 with TRBJ1-1; D is unresolved. Trimming removed 3 bases at V and 0 bases at J, with 9 bases between. The CDR3 totals 14 residues. Germline CDR1 reads SGDLS; CDR2 reads YYNGEE. As DNA, the CDR3 is TGTGCCAGCAGCGCTAGAGCGATGAACACTGAAGCTTTCTTT. Translation: CASSARAMNTEAFF.

The chain couples TRBV12-2 to TRBJ1-6; TRBD1 reflects the table's D call only, with no check against the DNA. TRBV12-2 is tagged as a pseudogene. The CDR3 has 17 amino acids. This chain's CDR3 is CASRLTGQGEWGSPLHF. The CDR3 DNA is TGTGCAAGTCGCTTAACGGGACAGGGAGAGTGGGGCTCACCCCTCCACTTT.

The V call is TRBV5-8, the J call TRBJ2-1, with D perhaps matching TRBD1 (5 bases). Trimming cost V 4 bases and J 1 base, with 15 bases left between them. The CDR3 is made up of 16 amino acids. CDR1 and CDR2 from the germline V gene are SGHTS and YDEGEE. CDR3 DNA: TGTGCCAGCAGCCCCCGCCGAAGACAGTCCTACAATGAGCAGTTCTTC. Translated, it gives CASSPRRRQSYNEQFF.